The 25 T cell receptor beta chains below all came from one sample that was sequenced in a study of T cells after yellow fever vaccination. TCRdb recomputed calls from the 5' RACE reads with MiXCR, one row per CDR3 protein. The sample lists about 26,000 distinct CDR3 sequences, under 5.5% occurring once. Source: PBMCs, either bulk or a sorted T-cell subset (CD4+, CD8+, memory, or dextramer-sorted; not recorded which), taken on the day of the yellow fever booster vaccination. The receptors shown here come from a man between 18 and 35 years old who received the YFV17D yellow fever vaccine.

The table lists this clonotype with many counts. V is TRBV7-9 and J is TRBJ2-5; D is uncertain. V was cut by 5 bases and J by 2 bases, with 15 bases left in between. In germline, CDR1 is SEHNR, CDR2 FQNEAQ (reference sequence). This CDR3 has 15 amino acids. The CDR3 spells CASSPKTRIQETQYF. The CDR3 bases are TGTGCCAGCAGCCCTAAGACCCGGATTCAAGAGACCCAGTACTTC.

This clonotype appeared many times. The DNA for the CDR3 is TGTGCCAGCAGCCAAGATAAAGCTAGCGGGGGAAATGAGCAGTTCTTC. Its protein product is CASSQDKASGGNEQFF. The rearrangement uses TRBV3-1 and TRBJ2-1; 10 bases fit TRBD2. CDR1 is LGHDT, CDR2 YNNKEL, per germline (reference sequence). This CDR3 comprises 16 residues. The V and J ends lost 0 bases and 7 bases, in that order; junction bases with no gene match: 6.

This clonotype appeared many times. The gene calls are TRBV12-3 or TRBV12-4 and TRBJ2-7; the match to TRBD1 covers 7 bases. J gave up 2 bases and V 4 bases, and 8 bases lay outside the gene matches. This CDR3 is 15 amino acids long. This chain's CDR3 is CASSSQGTAAYEQYF. For the CDR3, the DNA is TGTGCCAGCAGTTCCCAGGGGACAGCAGCCTACGAGCAGTACTTC.

This clonotype was seen many times. The chain uses TRBV7-2 and TRBJ2-1; D gene uncertain. This CDR3 is 13 amino acids long. CDR1 SGHTA and CDR2 FQGNSA come from the germline V gene. V gave up 2 bases and J gave up 9 bases, with 11 bases separating them. The CDR3 reads CASSLTPSGEQFF. The CDR3 DNA follows: TGTGCCAGCAGCTTAACCCCCTCGGGTGAGCAGTTCTTC.

This clonotype was seen ten or more times. The chain combines TRBV6-5 with TRBJ1-2, with a weak D call TRBD1 (6 bases). Trimming took 2 bases from V and 7 from J, leaving 14 bases between them. Germline CDR1 MNHEY, CDR2 SVGAGI. The CDR3 spans 14 residues. The CDR3 spells CASSYQGSGPGYTF. CDR3 nucleotides: TGTGCCAGCAGTTACCAGGGGTCGGGGCCTGGCTACACCTTC.

This clonotype has ten or more counts. A junction boundary mismatches the germline segment, possibly from a read error. The chain carries TRBV15 and TRBJ2-5; perhaps TRBD1 as D (6 bases). This CDR3 region has 15 residues. Germline V gene data show CDR1 as LNHNV and CDR2 as YYDKDF (reference sequence). The CDR3 is CATSSSGDIIESQYF. CDR3 DNA sequence: TGTGCCACCAGCAGTTCAGGGGACATAATAGAGTCCCAGTACTTC. Supplemented by reference TRBV15 and TRBJ2-5, the full variable domain reads DAMVIQNPRYQVTQFGKPVTLSCSQTLNHNVMYWYQQKSSQAPKLLFHYYDKDFNNEADTPDNFQSRRPNTSFCFLDIRSPGLGDTAMYLCATSSSGDIIESQYFGPGTRLLVL.

This clonotype was observed a few times. The V and J genes are TRBV2 and TRBJ2-1; the match to TRBD2 covers 8 bases. The CDR3 covers 15 residues. Germline V gene data show CDR1 as SNHLY and CDR2 as FYNNEI. Trimming took 6 bases from V and 4 from J; bases not matched to a gene: 8. The CDR3 region has the DNA TGTGCCAGCAGCCCCGGGACTAGGAGGTACAATGAGCAGTTCTTC. Residues: CASSPGTRRYNEQFF.

In this sample, this clonotype is large (0.1 to 1%). The chain has TRBV20-1 and TRBJ2-3, with 8 positions matching TRBD1. Trimming cost V 5 bases and J 6 bases; bases outside gene matches: 7. CDR3 length: 13 residues. CDR1 DFQATT and CDR2 SNEGSKA come from the germline V gene (reference sequence). In DNA, the CDR3 is TGCAGTGCTCCCGACAGGGGACTGGATACGCAGTATTTT. It codes for CSAPDRGLDTQYF.

In this sample, this clonotype turned up many times. The V gene is TRBV7-9, the J gene TRBJ2-1; tentatively, D is TRBD2 (5 bases). In germline, CDR1 is SEHNR, CDR2 FQNEAQ (reference sequence). The CDR3 has 15 amino acids. Trimming took off 1 base at V and 5 bases at J, with 12 bases between the two ends. The CDR3 region is CASSLVASNHNEQFF. The CDR3 nucleotides read TGTGCCAGCAGCTTAGTGGCTAGCAACCACAATGAGCAGTTCTTC.

The table lists this clonotype with many counts. The chain has TRBV6-5 and TRBJ1-2; 8 bases are shared with TRBD1. The CDR3 extends over 17 amino acids. Germline lookup yields CDR1 MNHEY and CDR2 SVGAGI. Germline trimming cut 2 bases from V and 0 bases from J; bases unmatched to any gene: 8. The chain's CDR3 is CASSYKRDRQANYGYTF. The CDR3 nucleotides read TGTGCCAGCAGTTACAAAAGGGACAGGCAAGCTAACTATGGCTACACCTTC.

This clonotype has a count of ten or more. The chain carries TRBV7-2 and TRBJ2-1; D remains unclear. Germline V lookup: CDR1 SGHTA, CDR2 FQGNSA. This CDR3 region has 15 residues. V was shortened by 5 bases and J by 7 bases, with 18 bases between the two germline ends. The DNA for the CDR3 is TGTGCCAGCAGCCCATCCGTCATGGTGTTTAATGAGCAGTTCTTC. It codes for CASSPSVMVFNEQFF.

This clonotype was seen ten or more times. The rearrangement joins TRBV7-8 to TRBJ2-5; 7 bases are a match to TRBD1. The germline V gene encodes CDR1 SGHVS and CDR2 FQNEAQ. The CDR3 is 17 residues long. The V segment lost 0 bases and the J segment 4 bases; nucleotides outside the gene matches: 11. The CDR3 region is CASSLARTGTRRETQYF. CDR3 DNA: TGTGCCAGCAGCTTAGCCCGGACAGGAACCCGCCGAGAGACCCAGTACTTC. The full variable domain, with the rest looked up from reference TRBV7-8 and TRBJ2-5, is GAGVSQSPRYKVAKRGQDVALRCDPISGHVSLFWYQQALGQGPEFLTYFQNEAQLDKSGLPSDRFFAERPEGSVSTLKIQRTQQEDSAVYLCASSLARTGTRRETQYFGPGTRLLVL.

In this sample, this clonotype turned up many times. V gene TRBV29-1 combines with J gene TRBJ1-2; a weak D match, TRBD1 (5 bases). The germline V and J ends were trimmed by 3 bases and 3 bases, with 14 bases remaining between them. The V gene's germline CDR1 is SQVTM and CDR2 ANQGSEA. The CDR3 sequence is 14 residues long. The chain's CDR3 is CSVDAGSEDYGYTF. CDR3 DNA: TGCAGCGTTGATGCAGGGTCGGAGGACTATGGCTACACCTTC.

This clonotype was seen only a few times. The chain joins TRBV5-5 to TRBJ2-5; D is uncertain. This CDR3 is built from 12 residues. Germline V CDR1 and CDR2: SGHKS, YYEKEE (reference sequence). V lost 4 bases and J lost 7, with 11 bases in between. CDR3 loop: CASSAGPGTQYF. CDR3 nucleotide sequence: TGTGCCAGCAGCGCAGGTCCAGGGACCCAGTACTTC.

In its sample, this clonotype was seen many times. V and J are TRBV6-2 or TRBV6-3 and TRBJ1-1; D ambiguous. Trimming shortened V by 7 bases and J by 2 bases, and 14 bases separated the two germline ends. From germline, CDR1 is MNHEY and CDR2 SVGEGT. The CDR3 spans 14 residues. As DNA, the CDR3 is TGTGCCAGCATAAATAATGAGGTCAACACTGAAGCTTTCTTT. This gives the protein CASINNEVNTEAFF.

This clonotype was seen at least ten times. The chain has TRBV7-3 and TRBJ2-6; 10 positions agree with TRBD2. J lost 0 bases, V lost 2 bases, and 10 bases had no gene match. The CDR3 sequence is 20 residues long. The germline V gene has CDR1 SGHTA and CDR2 FQGTGA. The CDR3 DNA sequence: TGTGCCAGCAGCTTATTGCCTAGCGGGGGTGCTGACTCTGGGGCCAACGTCCTGACTTTC. Translated: CASSLLPSGGADSGANVLTF.

This clonotype has at least ten counts. This chain connects TRBV5-1 to TRBJ2-7; D unresolved. Germline V gene data show CDR1 as SGHRS and CDR2 as YFSETQ. The V and J ends lost 2 bases and 2 bases respectively, with 14 bases between them. This CDR3 comprises 15 residues. In DNA, the CDR3 is TGCGCCAGCAGCTTTGGGTATCCTGAAGCCTACGAGCAGTACTTC. It specifies CASSFGYPEAYEQYF.

Ten or more counts support this clonotype. The chain employs TRBV7-3 and TRBJ1-3; D uncertain. The V gene's germline CDR1 is SGHTA and CDR2 FQGTGA. The germline V and J ends were trimmed by 5 bases and 2 bases, with 7 bases remaining between them. This CDR3 region has 13 residues. The CDR3 region is CASSLLTGNTIYF. Here the CDR3 DNA reads TGTGCCAGCAGCCTCTTGACTGGAAACACCATATATTTT.

This clonotype was observed many times. The chain has TRBV29-1 and TRBJ1-1, with TRBD1 as a possible D gene (5 bases). The CDR3 runs 13 residues. Trimming took off 1 base at V and 3 bases at J, with 9 bases between the two ends. Germline CDR1 SQVTM, CDR2 ANQGSEA. CDR3 bases: TGCAGCGTTGAAGTGACGGGGGACACTGAAGCTTTCTTT. Protein product: CSVEVTGDTEAFF.

This clonotype was recorded many times. The chain carries TRBV5-1 and TRBJ1-1, with D maybe TRBD1 (6 bases). CDR1 is SGHRS, CDR2 YFSETQ, per germline. The germline V and J ends were trimmed by 4 bases and 2 bases, with 12 bases remaining between them. CDR3 length: 14 residues. The CDR3 reads CASSTGTTNTEAFF. As DNA, the CDR3 is TGCGCCAGCAGCACCGGGACAACTAACACTGAAGCTTTCTTT.

This clonotype was recorded many times. The CDR3 DNA is TGTGCCAGCAGCTTGTTAGATACGCAGTATTTT. Protein product: CASSLLDTQYF. The chain links TRBV5-6 to TRBJ2-3; D gene uncertain. The CDR3 has 11 amino acids. Germline V gives CDR1 SGHDT, CDR2 YYEEEE. Between the trimmed V and J ends, which lost 1 base and 5 bases, there was a span of 2 bases.

Turning to this clonotype: A read error may be the cause here, since a much bigger clone is one base away. The rearrangement joins TRBV7-2 to TRBJ2-2, with TRBD2 identical over 10 bases. The CDR3 contains 16 residues. V was pared by 3 bases and J by 2 bases, with 3 bases of the junction left unmatched. Per the germline V gene, CDR1 is SGHTA and CDR2 is FQGNSA. CDR3 sequence reads: CASSFLAGVNTGELFF. CDR3 coding DNA: TGTGCCAGCAGCTTCCTAGCGGGGGTCAACACCGGGGAGCTGTTTTTT.

This clonotype has only a few counts. The V gene is TRBV4-3, the J gene TRBJ1-3; TRBD1 might be the D (5 bases). The ends were cut back, 1 base at V and 1 base at J, with 14 bases in the middle. The CDR3 is 17 amino acids. Germline CDR1 LGHNA, CDR2 YSLEER. In DNA form, the CDR3 reads TGCGCCAGCAGCCAAGGACACGGGGGACGGTCTGGAAACACCATATATTTT. It yields the protein CASSQGHGGRSGNTIYF.

Ten or more counts support this clonotype. V usage is TRBV12-3 or TRBV12-4 and J usage is TRBJ2-2; no definite D call. The CDR3 runs 14 residues. V lost 8 bases and J 6 bases, leaving 16 bases between the germline ends. Written as DNA, the CDR3 is TGTGCCAGCCGGCCTCGGGCGAGGTCCGGGGAGCTGTTTTTT. It specifies CASRPRARSGELFF.

Ten or more counts support this clonotype. This chain links TRBV5-1 with TRBJ1-6; D is possibly TRBD1 (6 bases). CDR3 length: 17 residues. The germline V gene has CDR1 SGHRS and CDR2 YFSETQ. V was cut by 0 bases and J by 6 bases, with 16 bases left in between. CDR3 nucleotide sequence: TGCGCCAGCAGCTTGGGGACAGCCCGTGGGGCTAATTCACCCCTCCACTTT. This translates into CASSLGTARGANSPLHF. The entire variable domain, with the rest obtained from reference TRBV5-1 and TRBJ1-6, is as follows: KAGVTQTPRYLIKTRGQQVTLSCSPISGHRSVSWYQQTPGQGLQFLFEYFSETQRNKGNFPGRFSGRQFSNSRSEMNVSTLELGDSALYLCASSLGTARGANSPLHFGNGTRLTVT.